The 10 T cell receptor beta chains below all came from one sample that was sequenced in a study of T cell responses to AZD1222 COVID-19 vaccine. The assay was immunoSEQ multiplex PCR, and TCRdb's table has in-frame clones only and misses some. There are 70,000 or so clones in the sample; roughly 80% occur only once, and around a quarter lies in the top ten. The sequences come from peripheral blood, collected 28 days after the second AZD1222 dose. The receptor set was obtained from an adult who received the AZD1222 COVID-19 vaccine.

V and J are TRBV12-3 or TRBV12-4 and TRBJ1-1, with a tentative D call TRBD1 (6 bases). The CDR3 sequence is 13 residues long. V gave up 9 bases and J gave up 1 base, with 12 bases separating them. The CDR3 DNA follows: TGTGCCAGTTCGACAGGCCCGAACACTGAAGCTTTCTTT. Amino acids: CASSTGPNTEAFF.

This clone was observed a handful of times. CDR3 bases: TGTGCTAGTGGGTCTCGCACGTATGGCTACACCTTC. Translating gives CASGSRTYGYTF. V is TRBV12-5 and J is TRBJ1-2; D is ambiguous. Germline V gives CDR1 LGHNT, CDR2 FRNRAP. This CDR3 is built from 12 residues. V dropped 6 bases and J dropped 5 bases, with 10 bases sitting between them.

CDR3 sequence: CASSLADPAFYGYTF. Written as DNA, the CDR3 is TGTGCCAGCAGCCTCGCGGACCCTGCCTTTTATGGCTACACCTTC. V gene TRBV9 combines with J gene TRBJ1-2, with no clear D. The V end lost 4 bases, the J end lost 5 bases, and 18 bases lay between the germline ends. Germline assignment: CDR1 SGDLS and CDR2 YYNGEE. The CDR3 sequence is 15 residues long.

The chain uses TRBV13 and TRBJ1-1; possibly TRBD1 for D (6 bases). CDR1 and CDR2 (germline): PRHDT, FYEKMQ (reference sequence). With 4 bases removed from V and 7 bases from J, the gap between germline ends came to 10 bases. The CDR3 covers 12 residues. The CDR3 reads CASSSTGNEAFF. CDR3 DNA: TGTGCCAGCAGCTCTACAGGGAATGAAGCTTTCTTT.

The DNA for the CDR3 is TGTGCCAGCCTTGGGGCTAATTCACCCCTCCACTTT. Translation gives CASLGANSPLHF. The rearrangement links TRBV6-5 to TRBJ1-6; possibly TRBD1 for D (5 bases). Germline CDR1 reads MNHEY; CDR2 reads SVGAGI. There are 12 residues in the CDR3. Trimming pared 8 bases from V and 6 bases from J, leaving 8 bases between.

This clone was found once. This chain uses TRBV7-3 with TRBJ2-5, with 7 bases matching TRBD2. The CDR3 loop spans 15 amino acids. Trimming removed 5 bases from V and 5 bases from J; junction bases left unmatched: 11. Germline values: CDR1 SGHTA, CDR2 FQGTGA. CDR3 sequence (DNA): TGTGCCAGCAGCCCTCGATCGGGAGGAGGGGAGACCCAGTACTTC. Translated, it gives CASSPRSGGGETQYF. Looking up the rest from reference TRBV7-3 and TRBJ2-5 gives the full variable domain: GAGVSQTPSNKVTEKGKYVELRCDPISGHTALYWYRQSLGQGPEFLIYFQGTGAADDSGLPNDRFFAVRPEGSVSTLKIQRTERGDSAVYLCASSPRSGGGETQYFGPGTRLLVL.

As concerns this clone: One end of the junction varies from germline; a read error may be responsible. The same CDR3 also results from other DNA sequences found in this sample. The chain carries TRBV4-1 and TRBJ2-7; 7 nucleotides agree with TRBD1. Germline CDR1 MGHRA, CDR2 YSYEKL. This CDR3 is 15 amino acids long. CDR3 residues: CASSPERGRGYEQYF. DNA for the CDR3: TGCGCCAGCAGCCCAGAGAGGGGGCGAGGGTACGAACAGTACTTC.

For the CDR3, the DNA is TGTGCCAGCAGTTTATCCGGGGGAAACACAGATACGCAGTATTTT. This gives the protein CASSLSGGNTDTQYF. The chain couples TRBV28 to TRBJ2-3; possibly TRBD2 for D (6 bases). Trimming took off 1 base at V and 2 bases at J, with 10 bases between the two ends. The CDR3 has 15 residues. Germline V gives CDR1 MDHEN, CDR2 SYDVKM.

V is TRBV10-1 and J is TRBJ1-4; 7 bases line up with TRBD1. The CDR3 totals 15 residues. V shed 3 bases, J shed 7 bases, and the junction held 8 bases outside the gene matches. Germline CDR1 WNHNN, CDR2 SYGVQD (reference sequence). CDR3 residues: CASSDEGGASEKLFF. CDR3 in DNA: TGCGCCAGCAGTGATGAAGGGGGCGCGTCTGAAAAACTGTTTTTT.

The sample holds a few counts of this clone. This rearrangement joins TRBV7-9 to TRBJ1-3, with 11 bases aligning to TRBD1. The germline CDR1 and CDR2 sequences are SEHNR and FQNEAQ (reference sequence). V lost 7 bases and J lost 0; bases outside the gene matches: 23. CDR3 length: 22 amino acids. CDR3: CASTSPDRGPLSLLDSGNTIYF. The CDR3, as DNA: TGTGCCAGCACCTCGCCGGACAGGGGGCCCCTCTCACTCCTTGACTCTGGAAACACCATATATTTT.